The 4 T cell receptor beta chains presented below share a single source sample, sequenced in a study of cytomegalovirus exposure and HLA in healthy donors. Use of 60 Vbeta and 13 Jbeta primers characterized the PCR. TCRdb's table, derived via immunoSEQ multiplex PCR, lists solely in-frame clones and lacks some. This repertoire shows 150,000 to 200,000 clones, approximately 81% found once; its top ten account for around 2.1%. The sequenced sample consisted of PBMCs. The receptors here all came from a woman aged 18-29 years in good health and CMV-seropositive.

The chain employs TRBV4-2 and TRBJ1-5, with D maybe TRBD1 (5 bases). Germline loops: CDR1 LGHNA, CDR2 YNFKEQ. V lost 0 bases to trimming and J lost 5 bases, with 14 bases between them. The CDR3 spans 16 residues. The CDR3 here is CASSQDSGAAYQPQHF. Written as DNA, the CDR3 is TGTGCCAGCAGCCAAGATTCTGGGGCAGCTTATCAGCCCCAGCATTTT.

V and J are TRBV28 and TRBJ2-7; D gene unclear. The germline V and J ends were trimmed by 3 bases and 6 bases, with 12 bases remaining between them. The CDR3 is 13 residues long. Germline CDR1 is MDHEN and CDR2 is SYDVKM. The CDR3 sequence: CASSLRLSPEQYF. CDR3 nucleotide sequence: TGTGCCAGCAGTTTGCGGCTTAGCCCCGAGCAGTACTTC.

The V and J genes are TRBV2 and TRBJ2-1; 13 positions agree with TRBD2. Germline CDR1 and CDR2: SNHLY and FYNNEI. V was pared by 10 bases and J by 9 bases, with 3 bases of the junction left unmatched. The CDR3 sequence is 12 residues long. The CDR3 bases are TGTGCCACACTAGCGGGGGGGGTTGAGCAGTTCTTC. Protein sequence: CATLAGGVEQFF.

The J gene is TRBJ1-3, the V gene TRBV27, with TRBD1 identical over 9 bases. From germline, CDR1 is MNHEY and CDR2 SMNVEV (reference sequence). J gave up 0 bases and V 6 bases, and 3 bases lay outside the gene matches. The CDR3 has 15 amino acids. The CDR3 sequence is CASRDRGNSGNTIYF. The CDR3 nucleotides are TGTGCCAGCAGAGACAGGGGGAACTCTGGAAACACCATATATTTT.